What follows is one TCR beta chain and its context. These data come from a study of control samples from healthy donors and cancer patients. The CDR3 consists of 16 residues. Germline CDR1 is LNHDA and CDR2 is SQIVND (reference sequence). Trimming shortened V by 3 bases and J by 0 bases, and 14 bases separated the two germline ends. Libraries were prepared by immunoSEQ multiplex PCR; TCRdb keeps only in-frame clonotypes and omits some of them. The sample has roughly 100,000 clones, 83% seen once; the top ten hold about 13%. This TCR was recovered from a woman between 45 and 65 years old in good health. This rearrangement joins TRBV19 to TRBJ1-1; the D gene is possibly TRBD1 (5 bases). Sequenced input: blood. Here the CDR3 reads CASSILPGPLNTEAFF. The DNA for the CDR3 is TGTGCCAGTAGTATCCTACCGGGACCCTTGAACACTGAAGCTTTCTTT.